The entry below describes one T cell receptor (beta chain). Among the roughly 110 subjects of the validation cohort, separate from the roughly 650-subject first cohort, were the donors. Germline V lookup: CDR1 MGHDK, CDR2 SYGVNS. V dropped 7 bases and J dropped 8; count of bases not matched to a gene: 10. The CDR3 has 14 residues. TCRdb's copy holds only in-frame clones and misses some; the assay was immunoSEQ multiplex PCR. The sample consists of 180,000 or so clones, around nine tenths of them appearing once. This entry comes from a study of cytomegalovirus exposure and HLA in healthy donors. Material: PBMCs. The receptor was isolated from a man younger than 45 in good health and CMV-seropositive. The rearrangement links TRBV25-1 to TRBJ2-1; 8 nucleotides match TRBD2. The CDR3 DNA reads TGTGCCAGCACCTCCCCCGGGGGGGCCGATGAGCAGTTCTTC. This encodes CASTSPGGADEQFF.